This TCR beta chain was captured in a study of beta chain features in type 1 diabetes (dated by TCRdb to 2016 to 2019). Study-level background: Mean age, gender distribution, total cell number and subset yield were not different between patients and healthy donors. Naive and central memory subsets were obtained from all 30 or so donors, but regulatory and stem cell-like memory subsets were isolated from only 8 patients and roughly 8 healthy donors. A total of 90 million to 130 million sorted cells were examined across all samples, and a strong correlation was observed between cell number per subset and RNA yield. The study compared TCRB repertoires of sorted circulating CD4+ T cell subsets between recently diagnosed type 1 diabetes patients and matched healthy donors.

The entire amount of isolated RNA was reverse transcribed using the High Capacity cDNA Reverse Transcription Kit, so the sequenced TCRB transcripts were expressed ones. Deep immunoSEQ sequencing was applied to naive, central memory and regulatory T cell samples, giving an average of about 3.4 million total reads per sample. Sorted cells were lysed in RLT buffer, and RNA was extracted using DNase-treated RNeasy Micro or Mini kits according to cell number. To prevent cross-contamination, each cell subset was processed individually, whereas patient and healthy donor samples were processed jointly. The immunoSEQ multiplex PCR was used to amplify TCRB sequences from cDNA, yielding 87-bp fragments that span the CDR3 region. The amplicons were sequenced using the Illumina HiSeq platform. The study's processing was this. PCR bias was computationally corrected using synthetic template baselines, reads within Hamming distance 2 were collapsed, and singletons that could not be merged were discarded. Reads were aligned against IMGT to assign V, D and J genes, CDR3 length and insertions or deletions at six rearrangement sites. Clonotype counts were normalized to sorted cell number within each subset before computing true diversity and Gini coefficients with the tcR R package. The overlap coefficient, calculated on TCRB nucleotide sequences, was used to measure repertoire sharing. Out-of-frame TCRB sequences from naive cells were analyzed to stand in for the pre-selection repertoire. The table was pulled from immuneACCESS by TCRdb, which kept in-frame rearrangements only. Such tables lose some clones; where checked, under half of the loss comes from unresolved V genes, and the rest has no known cause. The DNA was the basis for D and trimming; V, J and clone size are from that table. This sample comprises roughly 400,000 clones, 14% of them detected only once. Together, the top ten hold 0.035% to 0.045% of the sample.

The investigation overall reported the following: Naive, central memory and regulatory TCRB repertoires appeared to be more similar among patients than among healthy donors. Because small numbers of individuals were included in the HLA sub-analyses, any influence of HLA type on TCRB rearrangement was left unresolved. A moderate but significant shortening of TCRB CDR3 length was observed in type 1 diabetes patients in all four CD4+ subsets. Because cDNA was sequenced instead of genomic DNA, highly expressing activated cells could be over-represented, though the groups showed no difference in activation or CD3 levels. Shorter templates might be favored by PCR, yet because patient and control samples were amplified and corrected together, any such skew would affect both groups equally. Fewer insertions and more nucleotide deletions at VDJ recombination sites were observed in patients with type 1 diabetes, implying thymic rearrangement abnormalities.

Each donor gave one peripheral blood draw, averaging roughly 100 mL, which was collected into heparinised tubes. A BD FACSAria II was used to sort naive, central memory, regulatory and stem cell-like memory CD4+ T cells with a panel that included CD45RO, CCR7, CD25, CD127, CD95 and CD27. All sorted populations exceeded 98% purity. PBMCs were isolated right away by Lymphoprep density gradient centrifugation and were stained directly, without culture. Samples were stained and sorted in pairs, with one healthy donor and one patient per experiment, so that batch effects were minimized. This clone has more than one count but fewer than ten. What antigen it recognizes has not been identified. Base qualities were left out, and no much larger clone turns up one base away. Sequences SGHRS (CDR1) and YFSETQ (CDR2) are obtained from the germline V gene. The germline V and J ends show losses of 3 bases and 3 bases respectively, and no gene match explains 7 bases of the junction. The CDR3 holds 15 amino acids from the cysteine to the phenylalanine. The DNA shown is the 45-base CDR3, in frame from base 1.

This TCR came from a man aged 25-45 years in good health. The chain joins TRBV5-1 to TRBJ1-2, with 8 bases in between that match TRBD1. Sample: naive CD4+ T cells from blood. The meaning of the sample's cell subset or site label: true naive CD4+ T cells. The DNA reads as follows: TGCGCCAGCAGCTCTAACAGGGGGTCGCACTATGGCTACACCTTC. This sequence encodes CASSSNRGSHYGYTF.